Presented here are 12 T cell receptor beta chains from one specimen sequenced in a study of Graves' ophthalmopathy and Graves' hyperthyroidism (dated by TCRdb to the late 2010s). Sequencing was carried out with an Illumina HiSeq 2000. For repertoire sequencing, TCR beta CDR3 regions were amplified from RNA transcripts. The first round of RT-PCR was done with HTBI primers and the Qiagen OneStep RT-PCR kit, and was followed by a second round of multiplex PCR, then size selection and purification. The raw public reads went through TCRdb reprocessing: fastp at Q25, MiXCR clone calling, in-frame beta chains kept. Every entry covers one CDR3 protein and lists the most common genes and DNA from its rows. The sample contains 300,000 to 500,000 distinct CDR3 sequences, 15% of them found a single time. The ten most abundant clones make up about 7% of the sample. Input material: peripheral blood. The source of these receptors is a woman younger than 30 with stable Graves' hyperthyroidism. Donor details come from another sample of the same person, matched by shared clones.

The chain joins TRBV6-1 to TRBJ2-7; the match to TRBD1 covers 7 bases. The CDR3 spans 13 residues. The junction had 7 bases not matched to a gene; V was cut back by 8 bases and J by 3 bases. The germline V gene encodes CDR1 MNHNS and CDR2 SASEGT. The CDR3 here is CASAGTENYEQYF. CDR3 bases: TGTGCCAGCGCTGGGACAGAAAACTACGAGCAGTACTTC.

There are many counts of this clonotype. The gene calls are TRBV24-1 and TRBJ1-2; D gene ambiguous. V was clipped by 0 bases and J by 6 bases, with 1 base between them. The CDR3 runs 11 residues. Germline V CDR1 and CDR2: KGHDR, SFDVKD. Written as DNA, the CDR3 is TGTGCCACCAGTGATTTGGATGGCTACACCTTC. It yields the protein CATSDLDGYTF.

The rearrangement joins TRBV7-2 to TRBJ2-5, with D possibly TRBD2 on 5 matching bases. The CDR3 runs 14 residues. V lost 2 bases, J lost 7 bases, and 14 bases lay in between. The germline V gene encodes CDR1 SGHTA and CDR2 FQGNSA. The CDR3 DNA reads as TGTGCCAGCAGCTTATTCCGCACTCGGGGGACCCAGTACTTC. Translated, it gives CASSLFRTRGTQYF.

This clonotype was seen a few times. The chain joins TRBV19 to TRBJ2-2; 7 bases are shared with TRBD2. Germline assignment: CDR1 LNHDA and CDR2 SQIVND (reference sequence). The CDR3 is 14 residues long. J lost 3 bases, V lost 4 bases, and 2 bases had no gene match. This CDR3 reads CASSSGGHTGELFF. In DNA, the CDR3 is TGTGCCAGTAGTAGCGGGGGACACACCGGGGAGCTGTTTTTT.

The V and J genes are TRBV7-2 and TRBJ1-3; TRBD1 aligns across 8 bases. Germline-derived CDR1 and CDR2 are SGHTA and FQGNSA. This CDR3 is 15 amino acids long. With V trimmed by 5 bases and J by 2 bases, 5 bases remained unmatched. Here the CDR3 DNA reads TGTGCCAGCAGCACCCAGACAGGGGCTGGAAACACCATATATTTT. Amino acid sequence: CASSTQTGAGNTIYF.

This clonotype was observed once. A much bigger clone sits one base away, suggesting this may be a read error. The chain has TRBV5-6 and TRBJ1-5; no clear D. The CDR3 loop spans 16 amino acids. The germline gives CDR1 SGHDT, CDR2 YYEEEE. CDR3 amino acids: CASSFLTPGASQPQDF. The CDR3 DNA follows: TGTGCCAGCAGCTTTCTTACTCCGGGCGCGAGTCAGCCCCAGGATTTT.

The genes are TRBV6-1 and TRBJ1-2; D possibly corresponds to TRBD1 (6 bases). Germline lookup yields CDR1 MNHNS and CDR2 SASEGT. CDR3 size: 17 residues. V lost 6 bases to trimming and J lost 0 bases, with 20 bases between them. CDR3 loop: CASRFRDTRDSNYGYTF. The DNA for the CDR3 is TGTGCCAGCAGGTTCCGGGACACCCGAGATTCTAACTATGGCTACACCTTC.

This clonotype has at least ten counts. Here the CDR3 reads CASSTQGPSISSPLHF. The CDR3 coding sequence is TGTGCCAGTAGTACGCAAGGACCGTCGATTTCTTCACCCCTCCACTTT. The V call is TRBV19, the J call TRBJ1-6; D is undetermined. The CDR3 is 16 residues long. Trimming pared 4 bases from V and 9 bases from J, leaving 19 bases between. The germline gives CDR1 LNHDA, CDR2 SQIVND (reference sequence).

The chain uses TRBV6-1 and TRBJ1-5; no definite D call. Germline V CDR1 and CDR2: MNHNS, SASEGT. The V end lost 5 bases, the J end lost 4 bases, and 12 bases lay between the germline ends. The CDR3 has 14 amino acids. CDR3: CASSRADLNQPQHF. The DNA of the CDR3 is TGTGCCAGCAGTCGGGCCGACCTTAATCAGCCCCAGCATTTT.

At least ten counts were recorded for this clonotype. The chain has TRBV29-1 and TRBJ1-3, with 9 bases fitting TRBD1. The CDR3 is 14 residues long. Looked up from germline, CDR1 is SQVTM and CDR2 is ANQGSEA. Trimming removed 6 bases from V and 4 bases from J; junction bases left unmatched: 7. The CDR3 DNA reads as TGCAGCGTCATCCGTGACAGGGGGGGAAACACCATATATTTT. Its protein is CSVIRDRGGNTIYF.

Only a few counts were recorded for this clonotype. Germline and junction disagree at one end, which may indicate a read error. The rearrangement joins TRBV11-3 to TRBJ2-3; 7 nucleotides line up with TRBD2. CDR3 length equals 13 residues. Germline lookup yields CDR1 SGHNT and CDR2 YENEEA. The CDR3 loop is CASNLGNGRKQYF. The CDR3 nucleotides read TGTGCCAGCAACTTAGGTAACGGGAGGAAGCAGTATTTT.

This clonotype came up many times. The chain recombines TRBV6-5 with TRBJ2-7; TRBD1 matches at 10 bases. CDR1 and CDR2 (germline): MNHEY, SVGAGI. The length of the CDR3 is 12 residues. V lost 6 bases and J lost 5; bases outside the gene matches: 1. In DNA, the CDR3 is TGTGCCAGCAGGGGACAGGGGAACGAGCAGTACTTC. This encodes CASRGQGNEQYF.